This TCR beta chain was captured in a study of blood T cell repertoires in COVID-19 (dated by TCRdb to the early 2020s). In the study overall: The collaborator samples originated in the United States, Italy and Spain and spanned the acute and convalescent phases of COVID-19. The material from the prospective study consisted of cDNA or gDNA derived from T cells, B-cell-depleted T cells, or PBMCs. The dataset comprised deeply sampled blood TCRbeta repertoires from subjects exposed to, actively infected with, or recovered from COVID-19. The repertoires were made available in a free public database intended to serve as a resource for research on the immune response to SARS-CoV-2. The samples were drawn from the first 160 participants of the ongoing ImmuneRACE study and from over a thousand subjects provided by 6 global collaborators. The sample metadata nearly always contained a de-identified subject ID, COVID-19 status, age in years and sex. Where available, HLA class I and class II types were obtained from metadata supplied by the sample provider rather than from assay-based typing.

TCRbeta CDR3 regions were amplified from genomic DNA by means of the immunoSEQ Assay, a bias-controlled multiplex PCR. In the paper's pipeline: The number of nucleated cells in each sample was estimated from the amplification of reference gene primers within the assay. To quantify the absolute abundance of each unique TCRbeta CDR3 rearrangement, sequence reads were collapsed and filtered. For each sample, productive Simpson clonality was calculated as the square root of Simpson's diversity index over productive rearrangements. The source is immuneACCESS, and TCRdb retained only in-frame sequences with V and J called. Part of the clones is not carried over; for the studies checked, unresolved V genes explain less than half of this, and the remainder is unexplained. The V and J calls and clone size were taken over from that table, and D and trimming were inferred from the DNA. The sample table contains 45,000 to 50,000 clones; only one count was recorded for 77% of them. The ten biggest clones cover around a fifth of the sample.

Of note for this clone: The antigen it binds to is not known. Within one base of it there is no much larger clone, and no base qualities were kept.

Results and caveats for the whole study, not just this receptor: The amount of clinical and demographic metadata varied by source and participant and was provided uncurated.

The germline V gene provides CDR1 SGHAT and CDR2 FQNNGV. The CDR3 measures 15 amino acids from cysteine to phenylalanine. Left in the record is the CDR3 DNA by itself, 45 bases read in frame from the first base. V and J are truncated by 5 bases and 3 bases respectively, leaving an intervening sequence of 16 bases. Each collaborating institution followed its own protocols to collect whole blood in K2EDTA tubes. For TCRbeta analysis, collaborators shipped samples as frozen whole blood, isolated PBMCs, or DNA extracted from either of those sample types. Here the chain combines TRBV11-2 and TRBJ2-5; 5 matching bases give a weak D call of TRBD2. Sequencing was done on a sample of peripheral blood. This TCR came from a human donor with active or convalescent COVID-19. The donor label of this sample is uncertain. CDR3 region: CASSPDLLGEETQYF. The sequence in DNA is TGTGCCAGCAGCCCTGATTTACTAGGAGAAGAGACCCAGTACTTC.